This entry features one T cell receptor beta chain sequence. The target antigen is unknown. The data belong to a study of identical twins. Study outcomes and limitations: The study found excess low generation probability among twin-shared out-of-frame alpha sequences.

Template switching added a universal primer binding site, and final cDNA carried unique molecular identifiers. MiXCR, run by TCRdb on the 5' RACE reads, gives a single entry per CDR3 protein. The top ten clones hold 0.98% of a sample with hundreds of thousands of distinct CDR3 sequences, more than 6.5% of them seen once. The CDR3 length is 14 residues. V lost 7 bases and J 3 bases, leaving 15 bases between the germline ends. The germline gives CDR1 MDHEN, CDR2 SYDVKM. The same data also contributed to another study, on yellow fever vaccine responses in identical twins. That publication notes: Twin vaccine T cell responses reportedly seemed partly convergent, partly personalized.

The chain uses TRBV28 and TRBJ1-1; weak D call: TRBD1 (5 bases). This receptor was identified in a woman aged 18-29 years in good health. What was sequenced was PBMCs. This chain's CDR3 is CASNGALGDTEAFF. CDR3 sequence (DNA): TGTGCCAGCAATGGGGCCCTGGGGGACACTGAAGCTTTCTTT.